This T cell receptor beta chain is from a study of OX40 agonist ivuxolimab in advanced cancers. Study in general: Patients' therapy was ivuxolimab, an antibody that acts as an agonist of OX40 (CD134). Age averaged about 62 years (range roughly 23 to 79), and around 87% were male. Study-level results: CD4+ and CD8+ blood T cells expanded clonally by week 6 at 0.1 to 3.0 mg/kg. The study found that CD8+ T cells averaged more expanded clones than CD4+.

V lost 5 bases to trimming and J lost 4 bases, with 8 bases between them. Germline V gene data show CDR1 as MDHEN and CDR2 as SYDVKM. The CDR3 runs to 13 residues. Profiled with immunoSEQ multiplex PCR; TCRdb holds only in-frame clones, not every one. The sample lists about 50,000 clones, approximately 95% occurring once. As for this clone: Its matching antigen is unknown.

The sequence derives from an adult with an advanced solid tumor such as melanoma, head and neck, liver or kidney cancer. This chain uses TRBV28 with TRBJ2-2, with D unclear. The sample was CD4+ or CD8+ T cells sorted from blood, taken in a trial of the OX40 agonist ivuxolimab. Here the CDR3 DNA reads TGTGCCAGCAGTCCCGGTCCCACCGGGGAGCTGTTTTTT. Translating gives CASSPGPTGELFF.